In its sample, the clone carrying this T cell receptor (beta chain) was seen many times. Germline CDR1 is MNHEY and CDR2 is SMNVEV (reference sequence). This CDR3 contains 15 residues. The trim removed 5 bases at V and 2 bases at J, leaving 6 bases unmatched. The record originates from a study of early T cells in non-severe SARS-CoV-2 infection. In the library, individual cDNA molecules carried attached unique molecular identifiers. TCRdb re-analysed the 5' RACE reads in MiXCR, keeping a single row per CDR3 protein. The table shows 29,000 or so distinct CDR3 sequences, with 9.5% to 10% occurring only once.

This chain connects TRBV27 to TRBJ2-7, with 10 bases aligning to TRBD1. Sequencing used whole blood. The sequence was collected from an adult who was a healthcare worker with PCR-confirmed SARS-CoV-2 infection or an uninfected control (not recorded which). The CDR3 region is CASSRGTGDTYEQYF. CDR3 sequence (DNA): TGTGCCAGCAGTCGAGGGACAGGGGATACCTACGAGCAGTACTTC.